Presented here are 19 T cell receptor beta chains from one specimen sequenced in a study of blood T cell repertoires in COVID-19. The protocol was immunoSEQ multiplex PCR, while the TCRdb copy is restricted to in-frame clones and leaves out a portion. The sample lists fewer than 140,000 clones; under 90% were seen once. Sequencing input: peripheral blood. These receptors all stem from a woman in her sixties with acute or convalescent COVID-19.

This clone has only one observation. This sample also contains other DNA sequences that code for the same CDR3. The chain employs TRBV5-1 and TRBJ1-2; D possibly corresponds to TRBD1 (6 bases). Trimming shortened V by 0 bases and J by 8 bases, and 14 bases separated the two germline ends. CDR1 is SGHRS, CDR2 YFSETQ, per germline. There are 14 residues in the CDR3. The CDR3 region has the DNA TGCGCCAGCAGCTTGGGTGGCAGGGGAAGGGGCTACACCTTC. Translated, it gives CASSLGGRGRGYTF.

J is TRBJ2-1 and V is TRBV3-1 (or the pseudogene TRBV3-2); 9 bases match TRBD2. CDR1 and CDR2 (germline): LGHDT, YNNKEL (reference sequence). This CDR3 spans 15 amino acids. J was trimmed by 8 bases and V by 1 base; bases with no gene match: 6. CDR3: CASSQVGTSSHEQFF. The CDR3 nucleotides read TGTGCCAGCAGCCAAGTGGGGACTAGCTCCCATGAGCAGTTCTTC.

V is TRBV11-2 and J is TRBJ2-1; 12 bases are a match to TRBD2. Germline values: CDR1 SGHAT, CDR2 FQNNGV. The CDR3 is 18 residues long. With 7 bases clipped from V and 0 bases from J, the junction kept 10 bases outside the gene matches. The CDR3 sequence: CASIPGLAGGSSYNEQFF. As DNA, the CDR3 is TGTGCCAGCATCCCGGGACTAGCGGGCGGAAGCTCCTACAATGAGCAGTTCTTC.

V gene TRBV30 combines with J gene TRBJ2-5; the D gene is possibly TRBD2 (6 bases). Deletions cut 2 bases from V and 4 bases from J, with 14 bases between. This CDR3 contains 14 residues. Germline CDR1 is GTSNPN and CDR2 is SVGIG (reference sequence). In DNA form, the CDR3 reads TGTGCCTGGAGTCCGGGACTGGGGTCAGAGACCCAGTACTTC. Residues: CAWSPGLGSETQYF.

The chain joins TRBV3-1 (or the pseudogene TRBV3-2) to TRBJ2-7; D is undetermined. The CDR3 sequence is 14 residues long. Deletions cut 2 bases from V and 6 bases from J, with 14 bases between. Germline loops: CDR1 LGHDT, CDR2 YNNKEL (reference sequence). In DNA form, the CDR3 reads TGTGCCAGCAGCCAACAAGTTAATAGTGGCGAGCAGTACTTC. As protein: CASSQQVNSGEQYF.

V and J are TRBV7-9 and TRBJ1-2, with a weak D call TRBD1 (6 bases). Germline V gene sequence: CDR1 SEHNR, CDR2 FQNEAQ (reference sequence). The germline V and J ends were trimmed by 2 bases and 10 bases, with 14 bases remaining between them. The CDR3 is made up of 13 amino acids. The CDR3 protein is CASSLLAGDPYTF. The DNA for the CDR3 is TGTGCCAGCAGCTTATTGGCAGGGGATCCCTACACCTTC. The entire variable domain, with the rest obtained from reference TRBV7-9 and TRBJ1-2, is as follows: DTGVSQNPRHKITKRGQNVTFRCDPISEHNRLYWYRQTLGQGPEFLTYFQNEAQLEKSRLLSDRFSAERPKGSFSTLEIQRTEQGDSAMYLCASSLLAGDPYTFGSGTRLTVV.

The genes are TRBV21-1 and TRBJ2-7; the DNA was not compared with TRBD1, the D call given in the table. TRBV21-1 is a pseudogene segment. CDR3 length: 16 residues. The CDR3 nucleotides read TGTGCCAGCGGCCATCAAGACAGGGAGAGGTCCTACGAGCAGTACTTC. This sequence encodes CASGHQDRERSYEQYF.

This chain joins TRBV19 and TRBJ1-5, with D perhaps TRBD1 (5 bases). Germline CDR1 and CDR2: LNHDA and SQIVND (reference sequence). This CDR3 has 15 residues. V gave up 5 bases and J gave up 3 bases, with 14 bases separating them. This CDR3 reads CASSDRQVNNQPQHF. Here the CDR3 DNA reads TGTGCCAGTAGTGACAGACAAGTTAACAATCAGCCCCAGCATTTT.

This chain links TRBV19 with TRBJ2-3; 7 bases match TRBD1. Germline V CDR1 and CDR2: LNHDA, SQIVND (reference sequence). Trimming took 0 bases from V and 5 from J; bases not matched to a gene: 11. This CDR3 region has 17 residues. This CDR3 reads CASSIEGARGLGDTQYF. The CDR3 DNA is TGTGCCAGTAGTATAGAAGGCGCTAGGGGGCTGGGAGATACGCAGTATTTT.

This clone was picked up one time. The chain uses TRBV18 and TRBJ1-1; 8 nucleotides line up with TRBD1. CDR1 and CDR2 (germline): KGHSH, LQKENI. The CDR3 extends over 15 amino acids. Trimming removed 2 bases from V and 5 bases from J; junction bases left unmatched: 7. The CDR3 loop is CASSPTQGAFTEAFF. The CDR3, as DNA: TGTGCCAGCTCACCAACCCAGGGGGCTTTTACTGAAGCTTTCTTT.

The chain recombines TRBV5-1 with TRBJ2-3; D is possibly TRBD1 (6 bases). Trimming took off 4 bases at V and 5 bases at J, with 20 bases between the two ends. This CDR3 is 16 amino acids long. Germline V gene sequence: CDR1 SGHRS, CDR2 YFSETQ. This CDR3 is CASSLGFGQWKDTQYF. For the CDR3, the DNA is TGCGCCAGCAGCCTGGGGTTCGGACAGTGGAAAGATACGCAGTATTTT.

This rearrangement joins TRBV12-3 or TRBV12-4 to TRBJ1-1, with 7 positions matching TRBD1. V lost 8 bases and J lost 4; bases outside the gene matches: 7. The CDR3 runs 13 residues. The CDR3 protein is CASVRSGGTEAFF. CDR3 DNA sequence: TGTGCCAGCGTACGCTCAGGGGGCACTGAAGCTTTCTTT.

The chain uses TRBV5-4 and TRBJ2-7; maybe TRBD1 (6 bases). Trimming stripped 4 bases from V and 3 bases from J, with 17 bases between. The CDR3 loop spans 15 amino acids. Germline lookup yields CDR1 SGHNT and CDR2 YYREEE (reference sequence). CDR3: CASSRAGALFYEQYF. CDR3 in DNA: TGTGCCAGCAGCAGGGCAGGGGCCCTTTTCTACGAGCAGTACTTC.

This chain joins TRBV25-1 and TRBJ2-7, with D possibly matching TRBD1 (6 bases). V lost 8 bases to trimming and J lost 2 bases, with 16 bases between them. CDR1 and CDR2 (germline): MGHDK, SYGVNS. This CDR3 spans 14 amino acids. DNA of the CDR3: TGTGCCAGCCCCCTCCGGGACACCACCTACGAGCAGTACTTC. As protein: CASPLRDTTYEQYF.

The rearrangement links TRBV5-5 to TRBJ1-4; 8 positions agree with TRBD1. V lost 0 bases and J lost 8; bases outside the gene matches: 12. This CDR3 has 17 residues. Germline CDR1 and CDR2: SGHKS and YYEKEE (reference sequence). The CDR3 loop is CASSLEFRTGPEEKLFF. The CDR3 coding sequence is TGTGCCAGCAGCTTGGAATTCAGGACAGGGCCGGAGGAAAAACTGTTTTTT.

J is TRBJ2-1 and V is TRBV5-1; tentative D call: TRBD1 (6 bases). There are 17 residues in the CDR3. Trimming removed 2 bases from V and 0 bases from J, with 15 bases in between. Germline V lookup: CDR1 SGHRS, CDR2 YFSETQ. The CDR3 sequence is CASSFATGRYSYNEQFF. The CDR3 DNA is TGCGCCAGCAGCTTCGCCACAGGGCGGTACTCCTACAATGAGCAGTTCTTC.

The table lists this clone with many counts. This sequence joins TRBV7-9 and TRBJ1-2; 7 positions match TRBD1. CDR1 is SEHNR, CDR2 FQNEAQ, per germline (reference sequence). The CDR3 consists of 12 residues. J gave up 8 bases and V 5 bases, and 5 bases lay outside the gene matches. This CDR3 is CASSIQGSGYTF. The DNA of the CDR3 is TGTGCCAGCAGCATACAGGGGTCCGGCTACACCTTC.

The chain's CDR3 is CASSHSQADTQYF. The CDR3 DNA is TGTGCCAGCAGCCACTCTCAGGCGGATACGCAGTATTTT. The chain links TRBV6-4 to TRBJ2-3, with D unresolved. From germline, CDR1 is MRHNA and CDR2 SNTAGT. The CDR3 extends over 13 amino acids. The V and J ends lost 6 bases and 6 bases respectively, with 13 bases between them.

This clone was seen ten or more times. The rearrangement joins TRBV9 to TRBJ2-3, with 12 bases identical to TRBD2. Trimming cost V 0 bases and J 0 bases; bases outside gene matches: 8. The CDR3 has 19 amino acids. Germline CDR1 and CDR2: SGDLS and YYNGEE. CDR3 coding DNA: TGTGCCAGCAGCGTAGAGTTCGGGACTAGCGGGTCTAGCACAGATACGCAGTATTTT. Translating gives CASSVEFGTSGSSTDTQYF.